The 8 T cell receptor beta chains in this list originate from one sample, sequenced in a study of T cells in Graves' hyperthyroidism and ophthalmopathy. RNA transcripts gave rise to amplified TCR beta CDR3 regions. During a first-round RT-PCR of the TCR CDR3, the HTBI primer set was used. A single record per CDR3 protein comes from TCRdb applying MiXCR to the multiplex PCR reads. The data hold hundreds of thousands of distinct CDR3 sequences, with less than 15% observed a single time. What was sequenced was blood. The origin of the receptors is a woman younger than 35 with Graves' hyperthyroidism.

In this sample, this clonotype turned up a few times. The rearrangement joins TRBV6-1 to TRBJ2-3; D is possibly TRBD2 (5 bases). CDR3 length: 15 amino acids. Trimming cost V 7 bases and J 0 bases, with 14 bases left between them. CDR1 MNHNS and CDR2 SASEGT come from the germline V gene. Written as DNA, the CDR3 is TGTGCCAGCATACGGACTGGAACTAGCACAGATACGCAGTATTTT. It yields the protein CASIRTGTSTDTQYF.

This clonotype was seen repeatedly, ten times or more. The V gene is TRBV27, the J gene TRBJ2-7, with 12 bases matching TRBD1. Per germline, CDR1 MNHEY and CDR2 SMNVEV (reference sequence). V shed 8 bases and J 0 bases; nucleotides not matched to a gene: 17. The CDR3 has 19 amino acids. CDR3 in amino acids: CASGRDRGRSSADSYEQYF. The CDR3 DNA follows: TGTGCCAGCGGGAGGGACAGGGGGCGCTCTAGCGCTGACTCCTACGAGCAGTACTTC.

This sequence joins TRBV19 and TRBJ1-4; D is unresolved. V was cut by 11 bases and J by 7 bases, with 11 bases left in between. Germline V lookup: CDR1 LNHDA, CDR2 SQIVND (reference sequence). CDR3 length: 11 amino acids. The CDR3: CAPGKTEKLFF. CDR3 DNA: TGTGCCCCGGGAAAAACTGAAAAACTGTTTTTT.

This clonotype was detected many times. The V call is TRBV7-3, the J call TRBJ2-1, with a weak D call TRBD2 (5 bases). Per the germline V gene, CDR1 is SGHTA and CDR2 is FQGTGA. The V gene lost 1 base and the J gene lost 1 base, with 8 bases spanning the gap. The CDR3 length is 15 residues. CDR3 residues: CASSLRRVSYNEQFF. CDR3 DNA sequence: TGTGCCAGCAGCTTAAGGCGGGTTTCCTACAATGAGCAGTTCTTC.

This clonotype was observed a handful of times. One junction end disagrees with the germline gene, perhaps due to a read error. The J gene is TRBJ2-1, the V gene TRBV2; D is perhaps TRBD1 (6 bases). The CDR3 consists of 13 residues. The germline V gene encodes CDR1 SNHLY and CDR2 FYNNEI. The CDR3 sequence is CASSQDRDNKQFF. CDR3 in DNA: TGTGCCAGCAGTCAGGACAGAGACAATAAGCAGTTCTTC.

As for this clonotype: A clone one base away is much larger, so this may be a read error. Since the CDR3 does not end with the conserved phenylalanine or tryptophan, this likely comes from a read error. The chain combines TRBV7-2 with TRBJ1-1, with D perhaps TRBD1 (6 bases). The CDR3 sequence is 13 residues long. CDR1 is SGHTA and CDR2 is FQGNSA in the germline V gene. Trimming removed 5 bases from V and 4 bases from J, with 11 bases in between. CDR3 protein: CASSPGDGTEAFL. The CDR3 DNA is TGTGCCAGCAGCCCAGGGGACGGCACTGAAGCTTTCTTG.

As concerns this clonotype: One junction end disagrees with the germline gene, perhaps due to a read error. The chain couples TRBV27 to TRBJ2-1; maybe TRBD2 (5 bases). The CDR3 covers 15 residues. Per germline, CDR1 MNHEY and CDR2 SMNVEV (reference sequence). This CDR3 is CVSTLGGPTYNEQFF. CDR3 coding DNA: TGTGTCAGCACCTTGGGCGGGCCCACCTACAATGAGCAGTTCTTC.

The chain joins TRBV5-6 to TRBJ2-4; TRBD2 might be the D (5 bases). There are 17 residues in the CDR3. Germline CDR1 reads SGHDT; CDR2 reads YYEEEE. The V end lost 1 base, the J end lost 0 bases, and 14 bases lay between the germline ends. As DNA, the CDR3 is TGTGCCAGCAGCTTGACTGTCGGGGTCCCAGCCAAAAACATTCAGTACTTC. Amino acid sequence: CASSLTVGVPAKNIQYF.